This TCR beta chain was sequenced during a study of shared clonotypes between healthy human individuals. As regards this clone: Antigen specificity is unknown. Distinct nucleotide sequences in the sample also encode this CDR3.

Sequencing was performed with immunoSEQ multiplex PCR; in TCRdb, only in-frame clones are kept and a portion is missing. This table has roughly 2.5 million clones, around 94% appearing once. Study results and limitations: In the sorted subsets, rarefaction showed sequencing was incomplete despite large depth.

Germline V gene lookup returns CDR1 SGDLS and CDR2 YYNGEE. V shed 0 bases, J shed 2 bases, and the junction held 2 bases outside the gene matches. CDR3 length: 15 residues. Sequencing input: naive CD4+ T cells sorted from blood. Subset indicated: CD45RA+ positively selected. The sequence was collected from a man aged 18 to 29 in good health. The chain has TRBV9 and TRBJ2-5; 9 nucleotides line up with TRBD1. CDR3 residues: CASSVGGQGQETQYF. As DNA, the CDR3 is TGTGCCAGCAGCGTAGGGGGACAGGGACAAGAGACCCAGTACTTC.